This is a list of T cell receptor beta chains from one sample in a study of T cell repertoires in cytomegalovirus infection. Each CDR3 protein is one row after TCRdb ran MiXCR on the reads. In the table there are over 450,000 distinct CDR3 sequences, over 9% of which are singletons. Sequencing was carried out using PBMCs. The receptors derive from a human donor in good health (CMV status not recorded). Some clones in this sample may be carry-over from other donors' samples. Both conserved end residues are part of each CDR3. D genes are given only for firm matches. Some rows mark clone size as missing; the rest say once, few, many or name a class of expanded clone.

D gene: TRBD1
V gene: TRBV7-9
J gene: TRBJ1-5
clone size: many
CDR3 DNA: TGTGCCAGCAGCCCCTCTCCAGGACAGGGAAGCAATCAGCCCCAGCATTTT
CDR3 protein: CASSPSPGQGSNQPQHF

D gene: -
V gene: TRBV4-1
J gene: TRBJ1-1
clone size: many
CDR3 DNA: TGCGCCAGCAGCCAAGATCCCACAGCGAACACTGAAGCTTTCTTT
CDR3 protein: CASSQDPTANTEAFF

D gene: TRBD2
V gene: TRBV7-8
J gene: TRBJ2-7
clone size: many
CDR3 DNA: TGTGCCAGCAGCCCGGGGACTAGCGAAACCTACGAGCAGTACTTC
CDR3 protein: CASSPGTSETYEQYF

D gene: -
V gene: TRBV12-3/TRBV12-4
J gene: TRBJ1-6
clone size: few
CDR3 DNA: TGTGCCAGCAGTTTACTCCCTGAACCCTCACCCCTCCACTTT
CDR3 protein: CASSLLPEPSPLHF

D gene: -
V gene: TRBV30
J gene: TRBJ1-2
clone size: many
CDR3 DNA: TGTGCCTGGAGTGTTTTCAGTCTTGGCTACACCTTC
CDR3 protein: CAWSVFSLGYTF

D gene: TRBD1
V gene: TRBV10-3
J gene: TRBJ2-7
clone size: many
CDR3 DNA: TGTGCCATCAGCGCCCTGGGACAGCTTACCCCCTACGAGCAGTACTTC
CDR3 protein: CAISALGQLTPYEQYF

D gene: -
V gene: TRBV2
J gene: TRBJ1-5
clone size: many
CDR3 DNA: TGTGCCAGCAGGTCAGACCAGGGAAATCAGCCCCAGCATTTT
CDR3 protein: CASRSDQGNQPQHF

D gene: TRBD1
V gene: TRBV7-3
J gene: TRBJ1-1
clone size: many
CDR3 DNA: TGTGCCAGCAGCTTAAAGGGACAGGGTGAAGCTTTCTTT
CDR3 protein: CASSLKGQGEAFF

D gene: -
V gene: TRBV9
J gene: TRBJ2-3
clone size: many
CDR3 DNA: TGTGCCAGCAGCGTAAGAGAGAACACAGATACGCAGTATTTT
CDR3 protein: CASSVRENTDTQYF

D gene: -
V gene: TRBV19
J gene: TRBJ2-1
clone size: many
CDR3 DNA: TGTGCCAGTAGCACCCCCGGGGGCCCCTACAATGAGCAGTTCTTC
CDR3 protein: CASSTPGGPYNEQFF

D gene: TRBD1
V gene: TRBV27
J gene: TRBJ1-1
clone size: -
CDR3 DNA: TGTGCCAGCAGTTCACAGGGGTGGACTGAAGCTTTCTTT
CDR3 protein: CASSSQGWTEAFF